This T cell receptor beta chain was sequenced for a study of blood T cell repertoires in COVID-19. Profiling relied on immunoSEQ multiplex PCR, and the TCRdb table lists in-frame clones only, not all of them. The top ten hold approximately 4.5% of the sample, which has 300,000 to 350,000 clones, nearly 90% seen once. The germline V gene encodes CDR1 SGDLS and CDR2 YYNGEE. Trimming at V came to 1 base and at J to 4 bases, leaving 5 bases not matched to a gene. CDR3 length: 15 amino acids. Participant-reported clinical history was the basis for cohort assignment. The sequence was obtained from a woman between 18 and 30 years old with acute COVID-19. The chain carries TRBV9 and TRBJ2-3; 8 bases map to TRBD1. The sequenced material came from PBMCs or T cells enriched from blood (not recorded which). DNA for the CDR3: TGTGCCAGCAGCGTACAGGGGGCGGGCGCAGATACGCAGTATTTT. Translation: CASSVQGAGADTQYF.